This T cell receptor (beta chain) comes out of a study of T cells after posttransplantation cyclophosphamide. Methotrexate plus calcineurin inhibitor accompanied controls' myeloablative marrow transplants; sampling was 1 year later. The study's findings and limits: Donor CD8+ memory clones often dominated recipient blood repertoires at later times. Blood and skin or GI T cell repertoires showed limited TRB overlap. TRB clonality was highly associated with recipient CMV seropositivity and reactivation.

Details on this clone: Its cognate antigen is unknown.

Libraries were prepared by immunoSEQ multiplex PCR; TCRdb keeps only in-frame clonotypes and omits some of them. In the table there are around 23,000 clones, 70% to 90% of which are singletons. This CDR3 has 15 amino acids. Trimming left V 0 bases short and J 7 bases short, with 14 bases between. From germline, CDR1 is SGHNT and CDR2 YYREEE (reference sequence). J is TRBJ2-1 and V is TRBV5-4; no definite D call. Sequencing used PBMCs, obtained around 53 weeks after allogeneic stem cell transplant with calcineurin inhibitor and methotrexate. The sequence came from a female patient aged 30 to 40 who received an allogeneic stem cell transplant from an unrelated donor, was CMV-positive, and had acute and chronic GVHD. Some T cells may have come from the graft donor. The CDR3 region has the DNA TGTGCCAGCAGCTTGGATCCAAGCGTTGGGAATGAGCAGTTCTTC. As protein: CASSLDPSVGNEQFF.